This T cell receptor beta chain came from a study of PD-1 blockade in classical Hodgkin lymphoma. Study-wide points: Reasons behind the repertoire differences stay unclear, perhaps disease activity or earlier therapy.

In the case of this clone: Its antigen remains unidentified.

Time point in this sample: cycle 4 day 1 (C4D1), after five to seven weeks of nivolumab. Following autologous stem cell transplantation, relapse occurred in every patient, and exposure to brentuximab vedotin varied. With magnetic negative selection, CD4+ T cells were purified from PBMCs that had been thawed. Profiling relied on immunoSEQ multiplex PCR, and the TCRdb table lists in-frame clones only, not all of them. Of about 20,000 clones in the sample, approximately 67% were seen once. The CDR3 runs 13 residues. Germline V gene sequence: CDR1 SGHAT, CDR2 FQDESV (reference sequence). Trimming removed 5 bases at V and 5 bases at J, with 12 bases between.

The material sequenced was CD4+ T cells from blood, taken before the fourth cycle of nivolumab. The clonotype comes from a human donor with classical Hodgkin lymphoma. The rearrangement joins TRBV11-1 to TRBJ2-5; D is perhaps TRBD1 (6 bases). In DNA, the CDR3 is TGTGCCAGCAGCAGAACAGGGCGTGAGACCCAGTACTTC. Amino acid sequence: CASSRTGRETQYF.